The rows below give T cell receptor beta chains drawn from one sample of a study of control samples from healthy donors and cancer patients. This table comes from immunoSEQ multiplex PCR, and its TCRdb copy is limited to in-frame clones, with some not included. The sample carries 70,000 to 100,000 clones, around 90% recorded once. Sequenced input: blood. The receptors derive from a woman in her sixties in good health. Both conserved end residues are part of each CDR3. D genes are given only for firm matches. Clone size is stated in some rows and not others, as once, few, many or a class when expanded.

j_call | v_call | clone_size | d_call | cdr3_aa | cdr3_nt
TRBJ2-1 | TRBV28 | NA | NA | CASSLQTRYPNTYNEQFF | TGTGCCAGCAGTTTACAAACCCGGTACCCTAACACCTACAATGAGCAGTTCTTC
TRBJ2-5 | TRBV19 | NA | TRBD2 | CASKQRDGGRETQYF | TGTGCCAGTAAACAGCGGGACGGGGGGAGGGAGACCCAGTACTTC
TRBJ2-1 | TRBV5-1 | NA | TRBD2 | CASSFAGGPWNEQFF | TGCGCCAGCAGCTTTGCGGGAGGGCCTTGGAATGAGCAGTTCTTC
TRBJ2-3 | TRBV18 | NA | NA | CASSPYKTDTQYF | TGTGCCAGCTCACCATATAAGACCGATACGCAGTATTTT
TRBJ2-7 | TRBV7-2 | NA | NA | CASSLLITYEQYF | TGTGCCAGCAGCTTACTGATAACCTACGAGCAGTACTTC
TRBJ2-3 | TRBV15 | NA | NA | CATSRGVSTDTQYF | TGTGCCACCAGCAGAGGAGTTAGCACAGATACGCAGTATTTT
TRBJ2-2 | TRBV2 | NA | NA | CASTRNTGELFF | TGTGCCAGCACGCGGAACACCGGGGAGCTGTTTTTT
TRBJ1-5 | TRBV19 | NA | NA | CASSIDPGSRTTQPQHF | TGTGCCAGTAGTATTGATCCGGGCTCAAGAACAACGCAGCCCCAGCATTTT
TRBJ1-1 | TRBV18 | NA | TRBD1 | CASSPRTGALNTEAFF | TGTGCCAGCTCACCACGGACAGGGGCCCTGAACACTGAAGCTTTCTTT
TRBJ2-7 | TRBV7-8 | NA | NA | CASSLSRGEQYF | TGTGCCAGCAGCTTATCACGTGGCGAGCAGTACTTC
TRBJ2-2 | TRBV2 | NA | TRBD2 | CASSSLAGWAGELFF | TGTGCCAGCAGTTCTTTAGCGGGATGGGCCGGGGAGCTGTTTTTT
TRBJ2-4 | TRBV7-9 | NA | NA | CASSLAGPAKNIQYF | TGTGCCAGCAGCTTAGCTGGGCCGGCCAAAAACATTCAGTACTTC
TRBJ2-2 | TRBV6-5 | NA | TRBD1 | CASRAGTGNTGELFF | TGTGCCAGCAGGGCCGGGACAGGGAACACCGGGGAGCTGTTTTTT
TRBJ2-1 | TRBV7-3 | NA | NA | CASSLTRTNEQFF | TGTGCCAGCAGCTTAACCCGGACCAATGAGCAGTTCTTC
TRBJ2-1 | TRBV9 | NA | TRBD2 | CASSVSGGGSYNEQFF | TGTGCCAGCAGCGTAAGCGGGGGGGGTTCCTACAATGAGCAGTTCTTC
TRBJ1-5 | TRBV2 | NA | NA | CASSEGSGSQHF | TGTGCCAGCAGTGAAGGTTCAGGTTCCCAGCATTTT
TRBJ2-3 | TRBV5-1 | once | TRBD2 | CASSRLAGGFTDTQYF | TGCGCCAGCAGCCGACTAGCGGGGGGATTCACAGATACGCAGTATTTT
TRBJ1-2 | TRBV30 | NA | NA | CAWTNRGHLNFYGYTF | TGTGCCTGGACCAACCGGGGACACCTAAATTTCTATGGCTACACCTTC
TRBJ1-2 | TRBV6-1 | few | NA | CASSEDYGYTF | TGTGCCAGCAGTGAGGACTATGGCTACACCTTC
TRBJ1-3 | TRBV14 | NA | TRBD1 | CASSTRQGYVGNTIYF | TGTGCCAGCAGCACCCGACAGGGGTACGTTGGAAACACCATATATTTT
TRBJ2-7 | TRBV5-5 | NA | NA | CASSDLSSSYEQYF | TGTGCCAGCAGCGACTTGTCCTCCTCCTACGAGCAGTACTTC
TRBJ1-1 | TRBV7-2 | once | NA | CASSYDWGNTEAFF | TGTGCCAGCAGCTACGATTGGGGGAACACTGAAGCTTTCTTT
TRBJ2-1 | TRBV5-1 | NA | TRBD1 | CASSARDRARNEQFF | TGCGCCAGCAGCGCCCGGGACAGGGCTCGGAATGAGCAGTTCTTC
TRBJ2-3 | TRBV5-1 | NA | TRBD1 | CASSRQWQGASTDTQYF | TGCGCCAGCAGCCGTCAGTGGCAGGGGGCTAGCACAGATACGCAGTATTTT
TRBJ1-2 | TRBV29-1 | NA | NA | CSVEVRSGLYGYTF | TGCAGCGTTGAAGTTAGGAGTGGGTTGTATGGCTACACCTTC
TRBJ2-5 | TRBV6-6 | NA | TRBD2 | CASSYSPSGDQETQYF | TGTGCCAGCAGTTACTCGCCTAGCGGAGACCAAGAGACCCAGTACTTC
TRBJ2-1 | TRBV7-2 | NA | TRBD2 | CASSSRTSGPIPYNEQFF | TGTGCCAGCAGCTCCAGGACTAGCGGGCCCATACCATACAATGAGCAGTTCTTC
TRBJ2-7 | TRBV15 | NA | NA | CATSRDPLAIHEQYF | TGTGCCACCAGCAGAGATCCCCTAGCGATCCACGAGCAGTACTTC
TRBJ2-3 | TRBV5-1 | NA | TRBD1 | CASSLWGQMTDTQYF | TGCGCCAGCAGCTTGTGGGGACAGATGACAGATACGCAGTATTTT
TRBJ1-2 | TRBV5-4 | NA | NA | CASSVERRGYTF | TGTGCCAGCAGCGTCGAACGTCGCGGCTACACCTTC
TRBJ1-1 | TRBV5-1 | NA | NA | CASSARGWDTEAFF | TGCGCCAGCAGCGCGAGAGGGTGGGACACTGAAGCTTTCTTT
TRBJ2-7 | TRBV12-3/TRBV12-4 | NA | NA | CASSFETSEQYF | TGTGCCAGCAGTTTTGAAACGAGCGAGCAGTACTTC
TRBJ2-1 | TRBV27 | once | TRBD2 | CASSLRASGDNEQFF | TGTGCCAGCAGTTTAAGGGCTAGCGGCGACAATGAGCAGTTCTTC
TRBJ2-5 | TRBV3-1/TRBV3-2 | NA | TRBD1 | CASSQEGDRVRETQYF | TGTGCCAGCAGCCAAGAAGGAGACAGGGTTCGTGAGACCCAGTACTTC
TRBJ2-5 | TRBV12-3/TRBV12-4 | NA | NA | CASSFDGEETQYF | TGTGCCAGCAGTTTCGACGGGGAGGAGACCCAGTACTTC
TRBJ2-2 | TRBV29-1 | NA | NA | CSGKNTGELFF | TGCAGCGGGAAGAACACCGGGGAGCTGTTTTTT
TRBJ1-5 | TRBV20-1 | NA | NA | CSASRQTSNQPQHF | TGCAGTGCTAGTCGCCAGACTAGCAATCAGCCCCAGCATTTT
TRBJ2-1 | TRBV24-1 | NA | TRBD2 | CATSDTGTSADPRFWNEQFF | TGTGCCACCAGTGACACCGGGACTAGCGCCGACCCGCGGTTTTGGAATGAGCAGTTCTTC
TRBJ2-1 | TRBV6-4 | once | TRBD2 | CASSDSTSGANEQFF | TGTGCCAGCAGTGACTCCACTAGCGGGGCCAATGAGCAGTTCTTC
TRBJ1-1 | TRBV9 | NA | NA | CASSVGSATDEAFF | TGTGCCAGCAGCGTAGGGTCAGCTACCGATGAAGCTTTCTTT
TRBJ1-5 | TRBV7-6 | NA | NA | CASSLGGTGQPQHF | TGTGCCAGCAGCTTAGGAGGGACCGGACAGCCCCAGCATTTT
TRBJ1-4 | TRBV21-1 | NA | NA | CASSTPRTGGRTFEKLFF | TGTGCCAGCAGCACCCCCCGGACAGGTGGGAGAACTTTCGAAAAACTGTTTTTT
TRBJ1-1 | TRBV5-4 | NA | NA | CASSQQTGDEAFF | TGTGCCAGCAGCCAACAGACAGGAGATGAAGCTTTCTTT
TRBJ2-5 | TRBV19 | NA | NA | CASSWTAFQETQYF | TGTGCCAGCTCATGGACAGCCTTTCAAGAGACCCAGTACTTC
TRBJ2-7 | TRBV2 | NA | TRBD1 | CASSEAHRGVGEQYF | TGTGCCAGCAGTGAAGCGCACAGGGGGGTTGGTGAGCAGTACTTC
TRBJ1-4 | TRBV7-9 | NA | TRBD1 | CASSWGGTERGKLFF | TGTGCCAGCAGCTGGGGAGGGACAGAGAGAGGAAAACTGTTTTTT
TRBJ1-2 | TRBV12-3/TRBV12-4 | NA | TRBD1 | CASITTGGRGYTF | TGTGCCAGCATAACTACAGGGGGGAGAGGCTACACCTTC
TRBJ2-3 | TRBV3-1/TRBV3-2 | NA | TRBD2 | CASSQGLAADTQYF | TGTGCCAGCAGCCAAGGACTAGCGGCAGATACGCAGTATTTT
TRBJ2-7 | TRBV29-1 | NA | TRBD2 | CSVEVPGLAQPYEQYF | TGCAGCGTTGAAGTTCCAGGACTAGCACAGCCCTACGAGCAGTACTTC
TRBJ1-4 | TRBV5-1 | NA | NA | CASSLSGRVEEKLFF | TGCGCCAGCAGCTTGTCGGGGCGGGTGGAGGAAAAACTGTTTTTT
TRBJ2-7 | TRBV7-2 | NA | TRBD1 | CASSPGQGLYEQYF | TGTGCCAGCAGCCCCGGACAGGGCCTATACGAGCAGTACTTC
TRBJ1-3 | TRBV11-3 | NA | NA | CASGGSGPSSGNTIYF | TGTGCCAGCGGAGGGTCGGGACCCAGCTCTGGAAACACCATATATTTT
TRBJ2-5 | TRBV18 | NA | NA | CASSSAEETQYF | TGTGCCAGCTCATCCGCCGAAGAGACCCAGTACTTC
TRBJ1-5 | TRBV28 | NA | TRBD1 | CASSPIWDRGLSNQPQHF | TGTGCCAGCAGTCCCATATGGGACAGGGGTTTAAGCAATCAGCCCCAGCATTTT